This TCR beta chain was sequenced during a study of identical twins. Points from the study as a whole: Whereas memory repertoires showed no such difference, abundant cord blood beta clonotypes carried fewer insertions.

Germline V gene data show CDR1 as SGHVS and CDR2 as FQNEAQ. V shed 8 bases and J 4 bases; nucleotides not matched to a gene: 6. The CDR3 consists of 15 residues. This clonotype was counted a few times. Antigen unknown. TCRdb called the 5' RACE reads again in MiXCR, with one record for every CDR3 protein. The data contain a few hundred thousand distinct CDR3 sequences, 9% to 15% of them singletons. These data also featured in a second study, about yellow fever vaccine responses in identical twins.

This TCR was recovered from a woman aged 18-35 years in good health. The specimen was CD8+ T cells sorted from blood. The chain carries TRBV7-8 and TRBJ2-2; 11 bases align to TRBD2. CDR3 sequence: CASRHSGRVTGELFF. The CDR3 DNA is TGTGCCAGCCGTCATAGCGGGAGGGTCACCGGGGAGCTGTTTTTT.